This TCR beta chain was recovered during a study of CD8 T cells in Susac syndrome. Study-level information: When blood was collected, patients with Susac syndrome were therapy-naive, were taking corticosteroids, or were receiving intravenous immunoglobulin alone.

Random hexamers were used to reverse transcribe 0.5 to 1 ug of RNA. TCRdb reanalysed the immunoSEQ multiplex PCR reads using MiXCR and keeps one entry per CDR3 protein. The repertoire includes more than 200,000 distinct CDR3 sequences, roughly 93% of them detected once, and approximately 0.15% sits in the top ten. Isolation of CD8+ and CD4+ T cells was performed negatively, whereas enrichment of TEMRA cells was done by FACS. CDR1 is SGHAT, CDR2 FQNNGV, per germline. There are 14 residues in the CDR3. V was clipped by 4 bases and J by 5 bases, with 11 bases between them. The gene calls are TRBV11-2 and TRBJ1-4, with D possibly being TRBD1 (6 bases). The sequenced sample was CD4+ T cells from PBMCs. The clonotype originates from a human donor with Susac syndrome. The CDR3 DNA is TGTGCCAGCAGCTACGGGAGGGGGAATGAAAAACTGTTTTTT. Residues: CASSYGRGNEKLFF.